These 29 T cell receptor beta chains share one sample of origin, sequenced in a study of OX40 agonist ivuxolimab in advanced cancers. Clones were sequenced by immunoSEQ multiplex PCR, and TCRdb holds only the in-frame ones, with some missing. The repertoire consists of approximately 8,200 clones, with roughly 87% occurring once and the leading ten covering 25% to 35%. Sequenced material: CD4+ or CD8+ T cells sorted from blood, taken in a trial of the OX40 agonist ivuxolimab. Every receptor here comes from an adult with an advanced solid tumor such as melanoma, head and neck, liver or kidney cancer.

With respect to this clone: Other DNA sequences from this sample encode an identical CDR3 as well. This chain connects TRBV4-1 to TRBJ2-7, with 13 positions matching TRBD2. Germline V gives CDR1 MGHRA, CDR2 YSYEKL. This CDR3 comprises 15 residues. V lost 5 bases and J lost 4; bases outside the gene matches: 5. CDR3 nucleotides: TGCGCCAGCAGCTTTGGGACTAGCGGGACTTACGAGCAGTACTTC. This translates into CASSFGTSGTYEQYF.

This clone has a single count. The chain recombines TRBV27 with TRBJ2-3, with D perhaps given as TRBD1 or TRBD2 (5 bases each). V was clipped by 2 bases and J by 0 bases, with 12 bases between them. This CDR3 contains 16 residues. Germline V lookup: CDR1 MNHEY, CDR2 SMNVEV (reference sequence). This CDR3 reads CASSLIGDDSTDTQYF. The CDR3 nucleotides read TGTGCCAGCAGTTTAATAGGGGACGATAGCACAGATACGCAGTATTTT.

V is TRBV5-6 and J is TRBJ1-1; perhaps TRBD1 as D (6 bases). The germline V and J ends were trimmed by 4 bases and 0 bases, with 16 bases remaining between them. Germline V lookup: CDR1 SGHDT, CDR2 YYEEEE. This CDR3 region has 16 residues. CDR3 in DNA: TGTGCCAGCAGCCCGGGGCCGGGACACTTGAACACTGAAGCTTTCTTT. Translated, it gives CASSPGPGHLNTEAFF.

V is TRBV5-4 and J is TRBJ1-2; TRBD1 might be the D (6 bases). Trimming removed 0 bases at V and 5 bases at J, with 14 bases between. The CDR3 is 15 residues long. Looked up from germline, CDR1 is SGHNT and CDR2 is YYREEE (reference sequence). CDR3 amino acids: CASSLVGGSLYGYTF. The DNA for the CDR3 is TGTGCCAGCAGCTTGGTGGGGGGCTCCCTGTATGGCTACACCTTC.

Here the CDR3 reads CASSESWGYEQYF. The CDR3, as DNA: TGTGCCAGCAGTGAAAGTTGGGGGTACGAGCAGTACTTC. The chain uses TRBV6-1 and TRBJ2-7; possibly TRBD1 or TRBD2 for D (5 bases each). The V end lost 2 bases, the J end lost 4 bases, and 9 bases lay between the germline ends. Germline V gene sequence: CDR1 MNHNS, CDR2 SASEGT. CDR3 size: 13 residues.

V usage is TRBV5-6 and J usage is TRBJ2-2; D uncertain. V was cut by 5 bases and J by 3 bases, with 17 bases left in between. Germline CDR1 and CDR2: SGHDT and YYEEEE. The CDR3 loop spans 16 amino acids. DNA of the CDR3: TGTGCCAGCAGGCCCCCCGACGGAATGCACACCGGGGAGCTGTTTTTT. Its protein product is CASRPPDGMHTGELFF.

This chain connects TRBV29-1 to TRBJ2-5; the D gene is possibly TRBD2 (5 bases). Germline lookup yields CDR1 SQVTM and CDR2 ANQGSEA. The length of the CDR3 is 10 residues. CDR3 sequence (DNA): TGCAGTGGGGAGTCGGAGACCCAGTACTTC. This translates into CSGESETQYF.

This chain uses TRBV12-5 with TRBJ2-1; 12 bases are shared with TRBD2. The CDR3 has 16 residues. CDR1 and CDR2 from the germline V gene are LGHNT and FRNRAP. J lost 4 bases, V lost 6 bases, and 7 bases had no gene match. This CDR3 is CASGTGGTSGYNEQFF. CDR3 in DNA: TGTGCTAGTGGAACGGGGGGGACTAGCGGGTACAATGAGCAGTTCTTC.

The rearrangement uses TRBV4-1 and TRBJ2-3; D gene ambiguous. The CDR3 runs to 12 residues. V was trimmed by 2 bases and J by 2 bases, leaving 2 bases between them. CDR1 and CDR2 (germline): MGHRA, YSYEKL. CDR3 coding DNA: TGCGCCAGCAGCCAAATCACAGATACGCAGTATTTT. Amino acid sequence: CASSQITDTQYF.

V gene TRBV27 combines with J gene TRBJ1-2; D may be TRBD1 (6 bases). Looked up from germline, CDR1 is MNHEY and CDR2 is SMNVEV (reference sequence). The ends were cut back, 0 bases at V and 1 base at J, with 9 bases in the middle. The CDR3 length is 15 residues. Here the CDR3 reads CASSLSRGVNYGYTF. The CDR3 nucleotides are TGTGCCAGCAGTTTATCGAGGGGGGTTAACTATGGCTACACCTTC.

The rearrangement joins TRBV25-1 to TRBJ2-7; D ambiguous. CDR3 length equals 12 residues. V shed 6 bases and J shed 3 bases, with 9 bases lying between them. Germline V gives CDR1 MGHDK, CDR2 SYGVNS. The CDR3 reads CASRIGYYEQYF. In DNA form, the CDR3 reads TGTGCCAGCAGAATAGGGTACTACGAGCAGTACTTC.

V and J are TRBV9 and TRBJ2-3; D is uncertain. Trimming cost V 3 bases and J 4 bases, with 6 bases left between them. Germline assignment: CDR1 SGDLS and CDR2 YYNGEE. This CDR3 spans 12 amino acids. Here the CDR3 reads CASSDNPDTQYF. CDR3 in DNA: TGTGCCAGCAGCGATAACCCAGATACGCAGTATTTT.

The V and J genes are TRBV6-5 and TRBJ1-2; D uncertain. The germline gives CDR1 MNHEY, CDR2 SVGAGI. The CDR3 is 13 residues long. V lost 5 bases, J lost 4 bases, and 11 bases lay in between. CDR3 region: CASSQGGTYGYTF. The CDR3 coding sequence is TGTGCCAGCAGTCAAGGTGGAACCTATGGCTACACCTTC.

Here the CDR3 DNA reads TGTGCCAGCAGTCCCTGGGACAGGGTTTACGAGCAGTACTTC. It yields the protein CASSPWDRVYEQYF. The rearrangement links TRBV27 to TRBJ2-7; 9 bases match TRBD1. The V segment lost 5 bases and the J segment 4 bases; nucleotides outside the gene matches: 6. The CDR3 extends over 14 amino acids. Germline-derived CDR1 and CDR2 are MNHEY and SMNVEV (reference sequence).

V usage is TRBV18 and J usage is TRBJ2-1; perhaps TRBD2 as D (6 bases). The germline gives CDR1 KGHSH, CDR2 LQKENI. Trimming took off 3 bases at V and 0 bases at J, with 12 bases between the two ends. CDR3 length: 16 residues. As DNA, the CDR3 is TGTGCCAGCTCACCGACGACTAGTGGCTCCTACAATGAGCAGTTCTTC. This translates into CASSPTTSGSYNEQFF.

The table lists this clone with a few counts. V is TRBV4-1 and J is TRBJ2-7; TRBD2 matches at 7 bases. CDR1 is MGHRA, CDR2 YSYEKL, per germline. Trimming at V came to 4 bases and at J to 1 base, leaving 7 bases not matched to a gene. The CDR3 loop spans 15 amino acids. The CDR3 loop is CASSLRPGLSYEQYF. The CDR3, as DNA: TGCGCCAGCAGCCTTCGTCCGGGACTATCCTACGAGCAGTACTTC.

The chain links TRBV27 to TRBJ2-7; 7 bases line up with TRBD2. Germline-derived CDR1 and CDR2 are MNHEY and SMNVEV (reference sequence). V shed 0 bases, J shed 3 bases, and the junction held 2 bases outside the gene matches. This CDR3 is 14 amino acids long. The CDR3 nucleotides read TGTGCCAGCAGTTTATCGGGCGGGGGCTACGAGCAGTACTTC. It is translated as CASSLSGGGYEQYF.

The chain links TRBV10-3 to TRBJ1-1; no firm D call. In germline, CDR1 is ENHRY, CDR2 SYGVKD. V dropped 3 bases and J dropped 8 bases, with 10 bases sitting between them. The CDR3 extends over 12 amino acids. The CDR3 DNA reads as TGTGCCATCAGTGAAAATCCCCCAGAAGCTTTCTTT. As protein: CAISENPPEAFF.

The chain couples TRBV9 to TRBJ2-7, with TRBD1 matching 9 bases. This CDR3 has 14 residues. V lost 1 base to trimming and J lost 7 bases; unmatched junction nucleotides: 6. Germline loops: CDR1 SGDLS, CDR2 YYNGEE. CDR3: CASSVSYRGREQYF. The CDR3 DNA reads TGTGCCAGCAGCGTAAGCTACAGGGGGCGAGAGCAGTACTTC. The full variable domain, completed using reference TRBV9 and TRBJ2-7, is DSGVTQTPKHLITATGQRVTLRCSPRSGDLSVYWYQQSLDQGLQFLIQYYNGEERAKGNILERFSAQQFPDLHSELNLSSLELGDSALYFCASSVSYRGREQYFGPGTRLTVT.

The chain joins TRBV6-4 to TRBJ2-1, with 9 positions matching TRBD1. From germline, CDR1 is MRHNA and CDR2 SNTAGT. J was trimmed by 6 bases and V by 6 bases; bases with no gene match: 6. The CDR3 length is 14 residues. The CDR3 DNA follows: TGTGCCAGCAGCGGGACAGGGACCTCCAATGAGCAGTTCTTC. Translating it yields CASSGTGTSNEQFF.

The chain couples TRBV7-9 to TRBJ2-3; D could derive from TRBD1 or TRBD2 (5 bases each). CDR1 and CDR2 (germline): SEHNR, FQNEAQ (reference sequence). Trimming cost V 1 base and J 6 bases, with 11 bases left between them. The CDR3 totals 14 residues. The CDR3 loop reads CASSLGTGADTQYF. CDR3 nucleotide sequence: TGTGCCAGCAGCTTAGGGACCGGGGCGGATACGCAGTATTTT.

The count of this clone is one. The J gene is TRBJ2-1, the V gene TRBV27; D call uncertain. There are 10 residues in the CDR3. In germline, CDR1 is MNHEY, CDR2 SMNVEV (reference sequence). V shed 2 bases and J shed 13 bases, with 6 bases lying between them. CDR3 sequence: CASSLEPQFF. The CDR3 DNA reads as TGTGCCAGCAGTTTAGAGCCCCAGTTCTTC.

V is TRBV7-9 and J is TRBJ1-2; 10 bases fit TRBD1. The CDR3 consists of 16 residues. Germline trimming cut 0 bases from V and 3 bases from J; bases unmatched to any gene: 4. Germline V gene data show CDR1 as SEHNR and CDR2 as FQNEAQ (reference sequence). The CDR3 protein is CASSLARDRGYYGYTF. CDR3 nucleotides: TGTGCCAGCAGCTTAGCCAGGGACAGGGGATACTATGGCTACACCTTC.

This clone was picked up a small number of times. The chain combines TRBV19 with TRBJ1-1; D unclear. Germline V gene sequence: CDR1 LNHDA, CDR2 SQIVND (reference sequence). The CDR3 is 12 amino acids. V lost 6 bases, J lost 4 bases, and 9 bases lay in between. This CDR3 is CASRTLGTEAFF. CDR3 coding DNA: TGTGCCAGTAGAACCCTGGGCACTGAAGCTTTCTTT.

The chain employs TRBV6-6 and TRBJ2-2; tentatively, D is TRBD1 (7 bases). CDR1 and CDR2 (germline): MNHNY, SVGAGI (reference sequence). This CDR3 contains 13 residues. With 8 bases removed from V and 5 bases from J, the gap between germline ends came to 12 bases. The CDR3 sequence is CASSSGGTGELFF. The CDR3 DNA is TGTGCCAGCTCCTCAGGGGGGACCGGGGAGCTGTTTTTT.

V usage is TRBV9 and J usage is TRBJ2-7; 9 bases are a match to TRBD1. The V and J ends lost 0 bases and 6 bases, in that order; junction bases with no gene match: 13. Germline assignment: CDR1 SGDLS and CDR2 YYNGEE. CDR3 size: 17 residues. DNA of the CDR3: TGTGCCAGCAGCGTAGATAGGGACAGGGAGGACCTTGGCGAGCAGTACTTC. The encoded protein is CASSVDRDREDLGEQYF.

The CDR3 spells CAWSVLLSNQPQHF. CDR3 DNA: TGTGCCTGGAGTGTACTCCTGAGCAATCAGCCCCAGCATTTT. The chain joins TRBV30 to TRBJ1-5, with D hard to call. V lost 0 bases and J 1 base, leaving 7 bases between the germline ends. In germline, CDR1 is GTSNPN, CDR2 SVGIG (reference sequence). There are 14 residues in the CDR3.

The chain combines TRBV19 with TRBJ1-1; 7 bases line up with TRBD1. The germline V gene has CDR1 LNHDA and CDR2 SQIVND (reference sequence). Unmatched junction bases numbered 4, after V lost 1 base and J lost 5 bases. This CDR3 contains 14 residues. CDR3 coding DNA: TGTGCCAGTAGTATAGGAGGGACAGTAACTGAAGCTTTCTTT. Translated: CASSIGGTVTEAFF.

The chain carries TRBV5-6 and TRBJ1-1; no clear D gene. Between the trimmed V and J ends, which lost 4 bases and 5 bases, there was a span of 15 bases. The germline V gene has CDR1 SGHDT and CDR2 YYEEEE. The CDR3 has 14 residues. In DNA form, the CDR3 reads TGTGCCAGCAGCCCTGGGGTCTATATTACTGAAGCTTTCTTT. It codes for CASSPGVYITEAFF. The full variable domain, in which reference TRBV5-6 and TRBJ1-1 provide the parts outside the CDR3, is DAGVTQSPTHLIKTRGQQVTLRCSPKSGHDTVSWYQQALGQGPQFIFQYYEEEERQRGNFPDRFSGHQFPNYSSELNVNALLLGDSALYLCASSPGVYITEAFFGQGTRLTVV.